Below, 21 T cell receptor beta chains from the same sample are listed, as sequenced in a study of shared clonotypes between healthy human individuals. Naive CD8 cells were CD45RO-negative, positively selected for CCR7, excluding terminally differentiated effector memory CD45RA+ cells. The table came from immunoSEQ multiplex PCR; TCRdb's copy has only in-frame clones and leaves some out. The sample has about 1.9 million clones, 93% seen once; the top ten hold 1.5% to 2%. Sequencing was performed on naive CD8+ T cells from PBMCs. These receptors were obtained from a man aged 18 to 30 in good health. Some clones in this sample may be carry-over from other donors' samples.

Of note for this clone: This CDR3 is also generated by other DNA sequences in the sample. The V call is TRBV27, the J call TRBJ2-1; D gene unclear. Germline values: CDR1 MNHEY, CDR2 SMNVEV (reference sequence). CDR3 length: 13 amino acids. With 5 bases removed from V and 2 bases from J, the gap between germline ends came to 7 bases. CDR3 residues: CASSLSAYNEQFF. The CDR3 DNA is TGTGCCAGCAGTCTCTCGGCCTACAATGAGCAGTTCTTC.

This chain uses TRBV5-4 with TRBJ1-1, with D uncertain. CDR1 and CDR2 from the germline V gene are SGHNT and YYREEE (reference sequence). The CDR3 runs to 12 residues. V shed 5 bases and J shed 7 bases, with 12 bases lying between them. CDR3: CASSDGGVEAFF. The CDR3 region has the DNA TGTGCCAGCAGTGATGGTGGGGTTGAAGCTTTCTTT.

The chain is built from TRBV7-9 and TRBJ2-7, with D possibly being TRBD1 (6 bases). The V gene lost 1 base and the J gene lost 0 bases, with 13 bases spanning the gap. The CDR3 is 16 residues long. The germline CDR1 and CDR2 sequences are SEHNR and FQNEAQ (reference sequence). The CDR3 sequence is CASSLDDRLSSYEQYF. Written as DNA, the CDR3 is TGTGCCAGCAGCTTAGACGACAGGCTTAGCTCCTACGAGCAGTACTTC.

This clone has only a few counts. The rearrangement uses TRBV30 and TRBJ1-5, with unresolved D. The germline V gene has CDR1 GTSNPN and CDR2 SVGIG (reference sequence). The CDR3 is made up of 12 amino acids. V was shortened by 5 bases and J by 4 bases, with 9 bases between the two germline ends. The CDR3 loop reads CAWAYKNQPQHF. Here the CDR3 DNA reads TGTGCCTGGGCCTACAAGAATCAGCCCCAGCATTTT.

In the case of this clone: Other DNA sequences in this specimen translate into the identical CDR3. CDR3 protein: CASSLAGASYEQYF. In nucleotides, the CDR3 is TGTGCCAGCAGTTTAGCGGGAGCGTCCTACGAGCAGTACTTC. This chain connects TRBV28 to TRBJ2-7; 7 positions match TRBD2. The CDR3 is 14 amino acids. Germline CDR1 and CDR2: MDHEN and SYDVKM. With 2 bases clipped from V and 1 base from J, the junction kept 2 bases outside the gene matches.

This sequence joins TRBV28 and TRBJ2-2; the match to TRBD1 covers 7 bases. The trim removed 3 bases at V and 6 bases at J, leaving 4 bases unmatched. Germline assignment: CDR1 MDHEN and CDR2 SYDVKM. The CDR3 totals 14 residues. The CDR3 nucleotides read TGTGCCAGCAGTTTGCACAGGGGTTCCGGGGAGCTGTTTTTT. Its translation: CASSLHRGSGELFF.

The chain has TRBV5-1 and TRBJ2-2; D may be TRBD1 (6 bases). Germline-derived CDR1 and CDR2 are SGHRS and YFSETQ. Trimming took off 4 bases at V and 1 base at J, with 14 bases between the two ends. CDR3 length equals 16 residues. The CDR3 coding sequence is TGCGCCAGCAGCGATTGGACAGCCTTGAACACCGGGGAGCTGTTTTTT. Translating gives CASSDWTALNTGELFF.

V usage is TRBV4-2 and J usage is TRBJ1-3; D is possibly TRBD1 (6 bases). The CDR3 sequence is 15 residues long. Trimming cost V 4 bases and J 2 bases, with 12 bases left between them. The germline V gene encodes CDR1 LGHNA and CDR2 YNFKEQ. The CDR3 loop reads CASSRETGAGNTIYF. CDR3 coding DNA: TGTGCCAGCAGCCGGGAGACAGGAGCTGGAAACACCATATATTTT.

This clone was recorded a few times. The sample has other DNA sequences that encode this CDR3 too. The rearrangement links TRBV19 to TRBJ1-1; no firm D call. CDR3 length: 11 residues. Per the germline V gene, CDR1 is LNHDA and CDR2 is SQIVND (reference sequence). Between the trimmed V and J ends, which lost 3 bases and 8 bases, there was a span of 7 bases. This CDR3 is CASSIGPEAFF. DNA for the CDR3: TGTGCCAGTAGTATCGGCCCGGAAGCTTTCTTT. Full variable domain (missing parts from reference TRBV19 and TRBJ1-1): DGGITQSPKYLFRKEGQNVTLSCEQNLNHDAMYWYRQDPGQGLRLIYYSQIVNDFQKGDIAEGYSVSREKKESFPLTVTSAQKNPTAFYLCASSIGPEAFFGQGTRLTVV.

The chain employs TRBV29-1 and TRBJ2-1; 7 positions match TRBD2. This CDR3 is built from 13 residues. The germline V gene has CDR1 SQVTM and CDR2 ANQGSEA. CDR3 residues: CRPVGGSYNEQFF. DNA for the CDR3: TGCAGGCCTGTCGGGGGGTCCTACAATGAGCAGTTCTTC.

The chain links TRBV28 to TRBJ2-7; TRBD1 aligns across 7 bases. This CDR3 contains 13 residues. The germline V gene has CDR1 MDHEN and CDR2 SYDVKM. V was clipped by 8 bases and J by 4 bases; unmatched bases: 8. The CDR3: CASGWGQPYEQYF. CDR3 in DNA: TGTGCCAGCGGTTGGGGACAGCCTTACGAGCAGTACTTC.

In regard to this clone: One junction end disagrees with the germline gene, perhaps due to a read error. The chain has TRBV7-2 and TRBJ1-2; a weak D match, TRBD1 (5 bases). The CDR3 runs 16 residues. The germline CDR1 and CDR2 sequences are SGHTA and FQGNSA. Here the CDR3 DNA reads TGTGCAAGCAGCTTGGCTCCGACCTCTGGGGCTTATGGCTACACCTTC. As protein: CASSLAPTSGAYGYTF.

This rearrangement joins TRBV7-3 to TRBJ2-7; D is possibly TRBD2 (6 bases). Trimming removed 1 base at V and 2 bases at J, with 12 bases between. The CDR3 contains 15 residues. CDR1 is SGHTA and CDR2 is FQGTGA in the germline V gene. DNA of the CDR3: TGTGCCAGCAGCTTAAACGGAGGGCCTACCTACGAGCAGTACTTC. Residues: CASSLNGGPTYEQYF.

V and J are TRBV5-6 and TRBJ1-6; the D gene is possibly TRBD1 (5 bases). This CDR3 comprises 14 residues. V dropped 4 bases and J dropped 11 bases, with 16 bases sitting between them. The V gene's germline CDR1 is SGHDT and CDR2 YYEEEE. This CDR3 reads CASSPPWGTAPLHF. DNA of the CDR3: TGTGCCAGCAGCCCGCCGTGGGGGACGGCACCCCTCCACTTT. Complete variable domain (other parts from reference TRBV5-6 and TRBJ1-6): DAGVTQSPTHLIKTRGQQVTLRCSPKSGHDTVSWYQQALGQGPQFIFQYYEEEERQRGNFPDRFSGHQFPNYSSELNVNALLLGDSALYLCASSPPWGTAPLHFGNGTRLTVT.

This clone appeared once. J is TRBJ2-7 and V is TRBV5-1, with 8 positions matching TRBD1. The CDR3 contains 14 residues. The germline V gene encodes CDR1 SGHRS and CDR2 YFSETQ. Trimming removed 4 bases from V and 3 bases from J; junction bases left unmatched: 6. The CDR3 here is CASSRTGPFYEQYF. The CDR3 coding sequence is TGCGCCAGCAGCAGGACAGGGCCCTTCTACGAGCAGTACTTC.

Turning to this clone: Other DNA sequences in this sample translate to the same CDR3. The chain recombines TRBV9 with TRBJ2-3, with no clear D. This CDR3 spans 14 amino acids. V dropped 0 bases and J dropped 0 bases, with 5 bases sitting between them. The V gene's germline CDR1 is SGDLS and CDR2 YYNGEE. CDR3 sequence (DNA): TGTGCCAGCAGCGTAGATCTAAGCACAGATACGCAGTATTTT. Its translation is CASSVDLSTDTQYF.

The chain combines TRBV2 with TRBJ2-5; 15 nucleotides match TRBD2. The CDR3 covers 19 residues. Germline V gene sequence: CDR1 SNHLY, CDR2 FYNNEI. V dropped 5 bases and J dropped 5; count of bases not matched to a gene: 15. The CDR3 DNA sequence: TGTGCCAGCAGTCCTGGACTAGCGGGAGGGGTGACCTGGGTTGAGACCCAGTACTTC. Translated: CASSPGLAGGVTWVETQYF.

A single count supports this clone. The genes are TRBV28 and TRBJ2-6, with D unclear. Looked up from germline, CDR1 is MDHEN and CDR2 is SYDVKM. The CDR3 has 13 residues. V lost 7 bases and J lost 0, with 4 bases in between. The CDR3 loop reads CASKISGANVLTF. In DNA form, the CDR3 reads TGTGCCAGCAAGATCTCTGGGGCCAACGTCCTGACTTTC.

This chain joins TRBV28 and TRBJ2-1; a weak D match, TRBD2 (6 bases). V gave up 4 bases and J gave up 4 bases, with 20 bases separating them. The CDR3 consists of 17 residues. Germline CDR1 is MDHEN and CDR2 is SYDVKM. This CDR3 reads CASSSLVGSTFYNEQFF. In DNA form, the CDR3 reads TGTGCCAGCAGTTCCCTGGTCGGGAGCACCTTTTACAATGAGCAGTTCTTC.

This clone is a singleton in its sample. This sequence joins TRBV7-9 and TRBJ2-7; 9 bases agree with TRBD1. Germline V gene lookup returns CDR1 SEHNR and CDR2 FQNEAQ (reference sequence). The CDR3 loop spans 15 amino acids. V shed 5 bases and J 7 bases; nucleotides not matched to a gene: 12. CDR3: CASSPQGNRGQEQYF. The CDR3 DNA is TGTGCCAGCAGCCCCCAGGGAAACAGGGGGCAAGAGCAGTACTTC.

In its sample, this clone was seen a few times. The chain recombines TRBV5-1 with TRBJ1-1, with D uncertain. V lost 3 bases and J lost 0, with 9 bases in between. CDR1 is SGHRS, CDR2 YFSETQ, per germline. This CDR3 spans 14 amino acids. The DNA of the CDR3 is TGCGCCAGCAGCTGGGCCGTTATGAACACTGAAGCTTTCTTT. This encodes CASSWAVMNTEAFF. Variable domain in full (rest from reference TRBV5-1 and TRBJ1-1): KAGVTQTPRYLIKTRGQQVTLSCSPISGHRSVSWYQQTPGQGLQFLFEYFSETQRNKGNFPGRFSGRQFSNSRSEMNVSTLELGDSALYLCASSWAVMNTEAFFGQGTRLTVV.